These 16 T cell receptor beta chains came from one sample sequenced in a study of cytomegalovirus exposure and HLA in healthy donors. The PCR employed 60 Vbeta primers together with 13 Jbeta primers. Some clones are missing from TCRdb's copy, which holds only in-frame ones; the method was immunoSEQ multiplex PCR. In the table there are some 190,000 clones, 60% to 85% of which are singletons. Material: PBMCs. The receptors were sampled from a woman aged 40 to 55 in good health and CMV-seronegative.

V is TRBV10-1 and J is TRBJ2-1, with D possibly TRBD2 on 5 matching bases. This CDR3 has 15 amino acids. V lost 5 bases, J lost 0 bases, and 11 bases lay in between. Germline V CDR1 and CDR2: WNHNN, SYGVQD (reference sequence). For the CDR3, the DNA is TGCGCCAGCAGTCCCAAGCGGAGCTCCTACAATGAGCAGTTCTTC. It codes for CASSPKRSSYNEQFF.

This chain links TRBV9 with TRBJ1-1; D remains ambiguous. Germline assignment: CDR1 SGDLS and CDR2 YYNGEE. The germline V and J ends were trimmed by 1 base and 4 bases, with 14 bases remaining between them. This CDR3 contains 15 residues. The chain's CDR3 is CASSVLGKRSTEAFF. DNA for the CDR3: TGTGCCAGCAGCGTATTAGGCAAAAGGAGCACTGAAGCTTTCTTT.

This clone appeared a single time. Mismatch with germline at one junction end may stem from a read error. The chain recombines TRBV7-7 with TRBJ2-1; 8 bases fit TRBD1. CDR1 is SSHAT, CDR2 FNYEAQ, per germline (reference sequence). This CDR3 is built from 15 residues. The CDR3 nucleotides read TGTGCTAGCAGCTCCGGACAGGGCTCCTACAATGAGCAGTTCTTC. Translation gives CASSSGQGSYNEQFF.

This chain connects TRBV5-6 to TRBJ2-6, with no clear D. With 6 bases removed from V and 0 bases from J, the gap between germline ends came to 10 bases. CDR3 length equals 15 residues. Germline CDR1 and CDR2: SGHDT and YYEEEE. CDR3 sequence (DNA): TGTGCCAGCAACTTACTCCTCTCTGGGGCCAACGTCCTGACTTTC. Its protein product is CASNLLLSGANVLTF.

This clone has just a few counts. The chain carries TRBV19 and TRBJ2-1; 15 bases are a match to TRBD2. Germline V CDR1 and CDR2: LNHDA, SQIVND (reference sequence). Trimming took 5 bases from V and 10 from J; bases not matched to a gene: 15. The CDR3 spans 18 residues. CDR3 sequence: CASSLRTSGRAGVGEQFF. CDR3 in DNA: TGTGCCAGTAGTCTCCGGACTAGCGGGAGGGCCGGGGTTGGGGAGCAGTTCTTC.

V is TRBV5-1 and J is TRBJ2-2; no reliable D call. The V gene's germline CDR1 is SGHRS and CDR2 YFSETQ. The length of the CDR3 is 14 residues. V was trimmed by 0 bases and J by 5 bases, leaving 8 bases between them. In DNA form, the CDR3 reads TGCGCCAGCAGCTTGGCCTCCGGGACCGGGGAGCTGTTTTTT. As protein: CASSLASGTGELFF.

The V gene is TRBV5-1, the J gene TRBJ1-3, with 7 bases aligning to TRBD1. Losses at the gene ends were 2 bases for V and 3 bases for J; bases not matched to a gene: 5. This CDR3 has 15 amino acids. Germline V gene lookup returns CDR1 SGHRS and CDR2 YFSETQ. CDR3 nucleotides: TGCGCCAGCAGCTTCGTAGGGGGCGGTGGAAACACCATATATTTT. Its protein is CASSFVGGGGNTIYF.

The chain employs TRBV27 and TRBJ1-1; D might be TRBD1 (5 bases). The CDR3 contains 14 residues. Germline V gene sequence: CDR1 MNHEY, CDR2 SMNVEV (reference sequence). V lost 1 base and J lost 1, with 7 bases in between. The CDR3, as DNA: TGTGCCAGCAGTTTATGGGGCGGGAACACTGAAGCTTTCTTT. It encodes CASSLWGGNTEAFF.

V is TRBV10-1 and J is TRBJ1-2; 10 positions match TRBD1. There are 17 residues in the CDR3. Germline CDR1 is WNHNN and CDR2 is SYGVQD (reference sequence). V lost 8 bases, J lost 4 bases, and 16 bases stayed unmatched. CDR3 nucleotide sequence: TGCGCCAGCCCCAACGAAATAGACAGGGGGCCAAGCTATGGCTACACCTTC. Translation gives CASPNEIDRGPSYGYTF.

This rearrangement joins TRBV11-3 to TRBJ2-2; D perhaps matches TRBD2 (6 bases). This CDR3 has 16 amino acids. Per the germline V gene, CDR1 is SGHNT and CDR2 is YENEEA. The V and J ends lost 3 bases and 3 bases respectively, with 14 bases between them. The CDR3 bases are TGTGCCAGCAGCTTCCGTGGGACTTCGGACACCGGGGAGCTGTTTTTT. Protein product: CASSFRGTSDTGELFF.

V usage is TRBV4-2 and J usage is TRBJ2-1; maybe TRBD2 (6 bases). The germline V gene encodes CDR1 LGHNA and CDR2 YNFKEQ. CDR3 length equals 16 residues. The V end was cut by 4 bases, the J end by 6 bases, with 19 bases between. CDR3 in amino acids: CASSRTTLVVSNEQFF. The CDR3 DNA sequence: TGTGCCAGCAGCCGGACTACCCTCGTGGTTAGCAATGAGCAGTTCTTC.

Regarding this clone: Distinct nucleotide sequences in the sample also encode this CDR3. The V gene is TRBV5-4, the J gene TRBJ2-7; 7 bases map to TRBD2. From germline, CDR1 is SGHNT and CDR2 YYREEE (reference sequence). Trimming cost V 2 bases and J 4 bases; bases outside gene matches: 3. The length of the CDR3 is 13 residues. The CDR3 here is CASSFSGGYEQYF. CDR3 bases: TGTGCCAGCAGCTTCTCGGGAGGTTACGAGCAGTACTTC.

This clone was seen more than once but under ten times. The chain combines TRBV19 with TRBJ2-7, with 7 bases matching TRBD2. Germline trimming cut 3 bases from V and 5 bases from J; bases unmatched to any gene: 4. Germline-derived CDR1 and CDR2 are LNHDA and SQIVND (reference sequence). The CDR3 is made up of 13 amino acids. Here the CDR3 reads CASSMGLADEQYV. The CDR3 DNA follows: TGTGCCAGTAGTATGGGTCTAGCGGACGAGCAGTACGTC.

In this sample, this clone turned up a few times. The V call is TRBV5-5, the J call TRBJ1-1; 8 positions match TRBD1. Germline CDR1 and CDR2: SGHKS and YYEKEE (reference sequence). Losses at the gene ends were 4 bases for V and 5 bases for J; bases not matched to a gene: 10. The CDR3 has 15 amino acids. The CDR3 region is CASSPITGGPTEAFF. The CDR3 nucleotides are TGTGCCAGCAGCCCAATCACAGGGGGGCCTACTGAAGCTTTCTTT. Variable domain in full (rest from reference TRBV5-5 and TRBJ1-1): DAGVTQSPTHLIKTRGQQVTLRCSPISGHKSVSWYQQVLGQGPQFIFQYYEKEERGRGNFPDRFSARQFPNYSSELNVNALLLGDSALYLCASSPITGGPTEAFFGQGTRLTVV.

The V and J genes are TRBV4-3 and TRBJ2-1; TRBD1 is a possible D gene (5 bases). The CDR3 runs 15 residues. The V gene's germline CDR1 is LGHNA and CDR2 YSLEER. V lost 4 bases, J lost 1 base, and 11 bases lay in between. This CDR3 reads CASSLTPGSYNEQFF. Here the CDR3 DNA reads TGCGCCAGCAGCCTCACCCCAGGGTCCTACAATGAGCAGTTCTTC.

The CDR3 here is CASSPDGGGNSPLHF. CDR3 bases: TGCGCCAGCAGTCCGGACGGGGGAGGAAATTCACCCCTCCACTTT. This chain joins TRBV5-1 and TRBJ1-6; a possible D gene is TRBD1 (5 bases). V was clipped by 5 bases and J by 7 bases, with 16 bases between them. CDR1 and CDR2 (germline): SGHRS, YFSETQ. The CDR3 has 15 amino acids.